The present entry profiles one T cell receptor beta chain with its context. TCRdb's copy holds only in-frame clones and misses some; the assay was immunoSEQ multiplex PCR. The repertoire has around 280,000 clones, around 88% of them found once; the top ten carry 6% to 7%. This specimen belongs to a study of blood T cell repertoires in COVID-19. Enrollees, roughly 18 to 89 years old, lived in about two dozen US areas. Assignment of participants to cohorts was predicated upon participant-reported clinical history. Two negative PCRs, clearance, or symptom resolution were required of recovered Cohort 3 donors. The CDR3 sequence is 16 residues long. J gave up 0 bases and V 4 bases, and 4 bases lay outside the gene matches. Germline CDR1 reads SGHVS; CDR2 reads FQNEAQ.

The TCR comes from a woman aged 40 to 55 who had recovered from COVID-19. The V call is TRBV7-8, the J call TRBJ2-1, with TRBD2 matching over 9 bases. Sequenced material: PBMCs or T cells enriched from blood (not recorded which). CDR3 sequence: CASSSTGLASYNEQFF. The CDR3 DNA reads as TGTGCCAGCAGCTCCACGGGACTAGCCTCCTACAATGAGCAGTTCTTC.